Following are 29 T cell receptor beta chains from one sample sequenced in a study of response to subunit inactivated influenza vaccine. Using its own MiXCR run on the RT-PCR reads, TCRdb lists one record per CDR3 protein. The sample records about 160,000 distinct CDR3 sequences, under 13% being singletons. Sequencing used non-naive T cells sorted from PBMCs, obtained about 40 days after vaccination. These receptor sequences come from a man in his fifties or sixties who received an inactivated influenza vaccine.

This clonotype appeared a few times. The rearrangement joins TRBV12-3 or TRBV12-4 to TRBJ2-5; the D call may be TRBD1 or TRBD2 (5 bases each). The CDR3 extends over 15 amino acids. With 2 bases removed from V and 2 bases from J, the gap between germline ends came to 12 bases. CDR3 residues: CASSLWGRLQETQYF. The CDR3 DNA reads as TGTGCCAGCAGTTTATGGGGACGGCTACAAGAGACCCAGTACTTC.

This clonotype was recorded a few times. The rearrangement joins TRBV27 to TRBJ2-7, with 7 bases matching TRBD1. The CDR3 length is 15 residues. V was pared by 5 bases and J by 5 bases, with 12 bases of the junction left unmatched. Germline-derived CDR1 and CDR2 are MNHEY and SMNVEV (reference sequence). CDR3 sequence: CASSHPKTGSDEQYF. The CDR3 DNA reads TGTGCCAGCAGTCACCCTAAGACAGGGTCGGACGAGCAGTACTTC.

This chain joins TRBV9 and TRBJ2-3, with D possibly being TRBD2 (6 bases). This CDR3 region has 13 residues. V was clipped by 0 bases and J by 10 bases, with 12 bases between them. Germline loops: CDR1 SGDLS, CDR2 YYNGEE. Here the CDR3 reads CASSVAVGGAQYF. CDR3 coding DNA: TGTGCCAGCAGCGTAGCTGTGGGGGGTGCGCAGTATTTT. Drawing the rest from reference TRBV9 and TRBJ2-3, the complete variable domain is DSGVTQTPKHLITATGQRVTLRCSPRSGDLSVYWYQQSLDQGLQFLIQYYNGEERAKGNILERFSAQQFPDLHSELNLSSLELGDSALYFCASSVAVGGAQYFGPGTRLTVL.

V and J are TRBV9 and TRBJ2-7; 8 positions agree with TRBD2. The V and J ends lost 0 bases and 6 bases, in that order; junction bases with no gene match: 5. Germline V CDR1 and CDR2: SGDLS, YYNGEE. This CDR3 region has 14 residues. The CDR3 nucleotides are TGTGCCAGCAGCGTAGACGGGAGGGCCGTCGAGCAGTACTTC. Translated: CASSVDGRAVEQYF.

This clonotype was observed at least ten times. J is TRBJ2-7 and V is TRBV12-3 or TRBV12-4, with D hard to call. V was clipped by 4 bases and J by 4 bases, with 14 bases between them. This CDR3 region has 14 residues. Here the CDR3 reads CASSSSNWVYEQYF. CDR3 DNA: TGTGCCAGCAGTTCCTCGAATTGGGTTTACGAGCAGTACTTC.

V gene TRBV20-1 combines with J gene TRBJ2-1; the D gene is possibly TRBD2 (5 bases). With 5 bases removed from V and 3 bases from J, the gap between germline ends came to 14 bases. The germline CDR1 and CDR2 sequences are DFQATT and SNEGSKA (reference sequence). This CDR3 contains 14 residues. The CDR3 region is CSALGSWLYNEQFF. In DNA, the CDR3 is TGCAGTGCTTTAGGGAGTTGGCTCTACAATGAGCAGTTCTTC.

The chain combines TRBV6-5 with TRBJ1-6; 9 positions agree with TRBD1. The V segment lost 2 bases and the J segment 4 bases; nucleotides outside the gene matches: 0. The CDR3 is made up of 15 amino acids. Germline V CDR1 and CDR2: MNHEY, SVGAGI. The CDR3 nucleotides are TGTGCCAGCAGTTACGGACAGGGGTATAATTCACCCCTCCACTTT. Protein sequence: CASSYGQGYNSPLHF.

A few counts support this clonotype. The CDR3 spells CASGTVGVGTGELFF. CDR3 coding DNA: TGTGCCAGCGGTACCGTAGGGGTGGGCACCGGGGAGCTGTTTTTT. V is TRBV28 and J is TRBJ2-2, with a weak D call TRBD1 (5 bases). CDR1 is MDHEN, CDR2 SYDVKM, per germline. Trimming shortened V by 8 bases and J by 4 bases, and 17 bases separated the two germline ends. The CDR3 spans 15 residues.

Only a few counts were recorded for this clonotype. This chain links TRBV7-9 with TRBJ2-5; no clear D. This CDR3 contains 11 residues. V was cut by 8 bases and J by 2 bases, with 6 bases left in between. Germline-derived CDR1 and CDR2 are SEHNR and FQNEAQ (reference sequence). DNA for the CDR3: TGTGCCAGCGGTCGTCAAGAGACCCAGTACTTC. Translation gives CASGRQETQYF.

V and J are TRBV5-5 and TRBJ1-2; TRBD1 matches at 7 bases. Trimming at V came to 5 bases and at J to 2 bases, leaving 9 bases not matched to a gene. The CDR3 contains 15 residues. Germline V gene data show CDR1 as SGHKS and CDR2 as YYEKEE (reference sequence). This chain's CDR3 is CASSYGTVDNYGYTF. The CDR3 nucleotides read TGTGCCAGCAGTTACGGGACAGTGGACAACTATGGCTACACCTTC.

V is TRBV5-1 and J is TRBJ2-7, with 10 nucleotides matching TRBD2. CDR1 and CDR2 (germline): SGHRS, YFSETQ. This CDR3 contains 15 residues. The J segment lost 5 bases and the V segment lost 4 bases, leaving 9 bases of the junction unmatched. The CDR3 loop reads CASSQTSGIGHEQYF. CDR3 DNA sequence: TGCGCCAGCAGCCAAACTAGCGGGATTGGCCACGAGCAGTACTTC.

This clonotype showed up just a few times. The chain carries TRBV7-2 and TRBJ2-5; 7 bases align to TRBD1. This CDR3 is 15 amino acids long. Trimming took 5 bases from V and 5 from J; bases not matched to a gene: 11. The germline V gene encodes CDR1 SGHTA and CDR2 FQGNSA. The CDR3 spells CASSPQTGMGETQYF. Written as DNA, the CDR3 is TGTGCCAGCAGCCCGCAGACAGGGATGGGGGAGACCCAGTACTTC.

This clonotype appeared a few times. V is TRBV20-1 and J is TRBJ2-7, with a tentative D call TRBD2 (6 bases). Trimming cost V 0 bases and J 0 bases, with 15 bases left between them. The CDR3 totals 16 residues. Germline V gene sequence: CDR1 DFQATT, CDR2 SNEGSKA (reference sequence). The CDR3 DNA reads as TGCAGTGCTAGAGATGGGAGGTATCCTAGCTCCTACGAGCAGTACTTC. It translates to CSARDGRYPSSYEQYF.

This clonotype was counted a few times. The J gene is TRBJ2-2, the V gene TRBV29-1; D remains ambiguous. The V gene lost 7 bases and the J gene lost 4 bases, with 16 bases spanning the gap. The CDR3 covers 14 residues. Germline V gene data show CDR1 as SQVTM and CDR2 as ANQGSEA. The CDR3 bases are TGCAGCGCGAGATCGAGCAGTGGCACCGGGGAGCTGTTTTTT. Protein: CSARSSSGTGELFF.

The chain carries TRBV18 and TRBJ1-2; D not resolved. Trimming pared 4 bases from V and 3 bases from J, leaving 15 bases between. This CDR3 spans 15 amino acids. The germline V gene encodes CDR1 KGHSH and CDR2 LQKENI. DNA for the CDR3: TGTGCCAGCTCACAGCGCGCACAAGCCGACTATGGCTACACCTTC. Translated: CASSQRAQADYGYTF.

The J gene is TRBJ2-1, the V gene TRBV18, with no clear D. The CDR3 is 15 residues long. Per germline, CDR1 KGHSH and CDR2 LQKENI. The V end was cut by 3 bases, the J end by 3 bases, with 12 bases between. The CDR3 region has the DNA TGTGCCAGCTCACCCACCTCGGCCTACTACAATGAGCAGTTCTTC. This encodes CASSPTSAYYNEQFF.

The rearrangement links TRBV11-1 to TRBJ2-5; no reliable D call. Between the trimmed V and J ends, which lost 2 bases and 5 bases, there was a span of 15 bases. The CDR3 is made up of 15 amino acids. Germline CDR1 SGHAT, CDR2 FQDESV (reference sequence). The CDR3 DNA reads TGTGCCAGCAGCTTATCCCCCAACCAGGAGGAGACCCAGTACTTC. As protein: CASSLSPNQEETQYF.

This clonotype has a handful of counts. This sequence joins TRBV20-1 and TRBJ2-3; the D gene is possibly TRBD1 (5 bases). The CDR3 extends over 17 amino acids. Germline lookup yields CDR1 DFQATT and CDR2 SNEGSKA (reference sequence). The V end lost 3 bases, the J end lost 6 bases, and 25 bases lay between the germline ends. The CDR3 region has the DNA TGCAGTGCTAGTGACGCCCAGGGAAGGGCTTTTTTGGATACGCAGTATTTT. This sequence encodes CSASDAQGRAFLDTQYF.

A few counts support this clonotype. The chain carries TRBV7-9 and TRBJ1-5; 7 bases match TRBD1. The CDR3 sequence is 17 residues long. Germline-derived CDR1 and CDR2 are SEHNR and FQNEAQ (reference sequence). The trim removed 1 base at V and 5 bases at J, leaving 11 bases unmatched. The CDR3 region is CASSLEPTGARDQPQHF. As DNA, the CDR3 is TGTGCCAGCAGCTTAGAACCCACAGGGGCTCGGGATCAGCCCCAGCATTTT.

This clonotype was seen at least ten times. One junction end disagrees with the germline gene, perhaps due to a read error. CDR3 nucleotide sequence: TGTGCCAGCAGTGCTCTAAAGATCTTC. Protein: CASSALKIF. The rearrangement links TRBV2 to TRBJ2-1; D remains unclear. The CDR3 runs to 9 residues. CDR1 and CDR2 (germline): SNHLY, FYNNEI.

This clonotype has a handful of counts. This CDR3 reads CASSLSWETQYF. CDR3 in DNA: TGTGCCAGCAGCCTTAGCTGGGAGACCCAGTACTTC. This chain uses TRBV7-2 with TRBJ2-5; D not resolved. The V end lost 5 bases, the J end lost 5 bases, and 9 bases lay between the germline ends. The CDR3 spans 12 residues. CDR1 is SGHTA, CDR2 FQGNSA, per germline.

This clonotype was seen a handful of times. The chain links TRBV6-1 to TRBJ1-6, with D unclear. Germline CDR1 is MNHNS and CDR2 is SASEGT. V shed 7 bases and J shed 8 bases, with 12 bases lying between them. The CDR3 runs 13 residues. As DNA, the CDR3 is TGTGCCAGCACCGACCGGTGGTATTCACCCCTCCACTTT. The encoded protein is CASTDRWYSPLHF.

The chain links TRBV18 to TRBJ2-5, with D unclear. With 5 bases removed from V and 5 bases from J, the gap between germline ends came to 6 bases. The CDR3 loop spans 11 amino acids. Germline V lookup: CDR1 KGHSH, CDR2 LQKENI. CDR3: CASSFLETQYF. The CDR3 DNA sequence: TGTGCCAGCTCATTTCTGGAGACCCAGTACTTC. The full variable domain, completed using reference TRBV18 and TRBJ2-5, is NAGVMQNPRHLVRRRGQEARLRCSPMKGHSHVYWYRQLPEEGLKFMVYLQKENIIDESGMPKERFSAEFPKEGPSILRIQQVVRGDSAAYFCASSFLETQYFGPGTRLLVL.

V usage is TRBV15 and J usage is TRBJ2-7; 12 bases align to TRBD1. Germline CDR1 reads LNHNV; CDR2 reads YYDKDF (reference sequence). This CDR3 contains 18 residues. The J segment lost 2 bases and the V segment lost 5 bases, leaving 13 bases of the junction unmatched. Here the CDR3 reads CATSPGTGGFKDPYEQYF. The DNA of the CDR3 is TGTGCCACCAGCCCCGGGACAGGGGGCTTTAAAGACCCCTACGAGCAGTACTTC.

This clonotype appeared a few times. The gene calls are TRBV4-1 and TRBJ2-5; D is unclear. The V gene's germline CDR1 is MGHRA and CDR2 YSYEKL. The V end lost 3 bases, the J end lost 2 bases, and 13 bases lay between the germline ends. The CDR3 sequence is 15 residues long. The chain's CDR3 is CASSQSASRQETQYF. For the CDR3, the DNA is TGCGCCAGCAGCCAGTCCGCGTCCCGACAAGAGACCCAGTACTTC.

This clonotype has only a few counts. J is TRBJ1-4 and V is TRBV20-1, with a tentative D call TRBD1 (6 bases). The CDR3 is 15 residues long. The V end was cut by 2 bases, the J end by 0 bases, with 10 bases between. The germline V gene encodes CDR1 DFQATT and CDR2 SNEGSKA (reference sequence). The CDR3 loop is CSARRTAATNEKLFF. Written as DNA, the CDR3 is TGCAGTGCTAGAAGGACAGCAGCAACTAATGAAAAACTGTTTTTT.

This clonotype showed up many times. The rearrangement joins TRBV9 to TRBJ2-5, with D tentatively TRBD1 (5 bases). Germline CDR1 SGDLS, CDR2 YYNGEE. CDR3 length: 14 amino acids. V was cut by 1 base and J by 2 bases, with 9 bases left in between. The CDR3 nucleotides read TGTGCCAGCAGCGTATTTGGGGCTCAAGAGACCCAGTACTTC. Residues: CASSVFGAQETQYF.

J is TRBJ2-5 and V is TRBV18, with 8 bases aligning to TRBD1. Unmatched junction bases numbered 2, after V lost 4 bases and J lost 4 bases. This CDR3 region has 13 residues. Germline V CDR1 and CDR2: KGHSH, LQKENI. CDR3 sequence reads: CASSRTGRETQYF. For the CDR3, the DNA is TGTGCCAGCTCACGGACAGGGAGAGAGACCCAGTACTTC.

The chain employs TRBV5-6 and TRBJ2-3; 7 bases are shared with TRBD2. Trimming took 1 base from V and 2 from J; bases not matched to a gene: 1. The germline gives CDR1 SGHDT, CDR2 YYEEEE. The CDR3 is 14 residues long. CDR3 bases: TGTGCCAGCAGCTTGAGCGGGGCCACAGATACGCAGTATTTT. Translated, it gives CASSLSGATDTQYF.